A selection of T cell receptor beta chains follows, all from one sample in a study of T cells after yellow fever vaccination. MiXCR, run by TCRdb on the 5' RACE reads, gives a single entry per CDR3 protein. The repertoire holds 620,000 or so distinct CDR3 sequences, around 17% seen once, with around 16% in the top ten. The source material was PBMCs, sampled less than 6 days after the first yellow fever vaccination. The receptors were sampled from a man aged 18 to 30 who received the YFV17D yellow fever vaccine. Both conserved end residues are part of each CDR3. Each record gives: D gene, J gene, V gene, clone size, CDR3 protein, CDR3 DNA. The D gene is left open where the match is weak. Clone size, where shown, is once, few, many, or a class for clones that have expanded.

. | TRBJ1-2 | TRBV5-4 | . | CASSLGQSVNYGYTF | TGTGCCAGCAGCTTGGGTCAGTCGGTTAACTATGGCTACACCTTC
. | TRBJ2-3 | TRBV20-1 | few | CSAPLRPVSTDTQYF | TGCAGTGCTCCACTCCGGCCAGTCAGCACAGATACGCAGTATTTT
. | TRBJ1-1 | TRBV19 | few | CASSIRGYDTEAFF | TGTGCCAGTAGTATCAGGGGCTACGACACTGAAGCTTTCTTT
. | TRBJ1-2 | TRBV27 | few | CASSLSGKEGYTF | TGTGCCAGCAGTTTATCGGGGAAGGAAGGCTACACCTTC
TRBD1 | TRBJ1-2 | TRBV19 | . | CASSYSRGPNYGYTF | TGTGCCAGTAGTTACAGCAGGGGGCCTAACTATGGCTACACCTTC
. | TRBJ1-1 | TRBV7-2 | many | CASSTYNTEAFF | TGTGCCAGCAGCACTTACAACACTGAAGCTTTCTTT
TRBD1 | TRBJ1-1 | TRBV6-1 | . | CASRSNGGAGGNTEAFF | TGTGCCAGCAGGAGTAACGGGGGAGCAGGGGGTAACACTGAAGCTTTCTTT
. | TRBJ2-2 | TRBV6-1 | . | CASKMGRGLTGELFF | TGTGCCAGCAAAATGGGGCGGGGACTCACCGGGGAGCTGTTTTTT
. | TRBJ2-7 | TRBV7-6 | many | CASSLKSGPPYEQYF | TGTGCCAGCAGCTTAAAAAGCGGGCCTCCCTACGAGCAGTACTTC
TRBD2 | TRBJ2-3 | TRBV7-2 | many | CASSSERGVRTQYF | TGTGCCAGCAGCTCTGAGCGGGGGGTCCGTACGCAGTATTTT
TRBD1 | TRBJ1-6 | TRBV18 | . | CASSPLSGQDSPLHF | TGTGCCAGCTCACCCCTTTCGGGACAGGATTCACCCCTCCACTTT
. | TRBJ2-5 | TRBV6-2/TRBV6-3 | many | CASSDETQYF | TGTGCCAGCTCCGACGAGACCCAGTACTTC
. | TRBJ2-3 | TRBV20-1 | few | CSARVGSRTDTQYF | TGCAGTGCTAGAGTGGGCAGCCGCACAGATACGCAGTATTTT
. | TRBJ2-1 | TRBV24-1 | few | CATSDNQGRSYNEQFF | TGTGCCACCAGTGATAACCAGGGTAGATCCTACAATGAGCAGTTCTTC
. | TRBJ2-5 | TRBV28 | . | CASREGFRETQYF | TGTGCCAGCAGGGAGGGGTTCCGGGAGACCCAGTACTTC
. | TRBJ1-1 | TRBV9 | . | CASSAGVGRAGENTEAFF | TGTGCCAGCAGCGCCGGGGTCGGACGCGCTGGAGAGAACACTGAAGCTTTCTTT
. | TRBJ2-7 | TRBV5-1 | few | CASSLEGGSSYEQYF | TGCGCCAGCAGCTTGGAGGGGGGGTCCTCCTACGAGCAGTACTTC
. | TRBJ2-1 | TRBV7-3 | . | CAGSCRWVYRNKNNEQFF | TGTGCCGGCAGCTGTCGTTGGGTGTACCGAAATAAGAACAATGAGCAGTTCTTC
TRBD1 | TRBJ1-2 | TRBV3-1 | few | CASSRQGEYGYTF | TGTGCCAGCAGCCGACAGGGGGAATATGGCTACACCTTC
TRBD2 | TRBJ2-5 | TRBV10-2 | . | CASSDLGTSGKETQYF | TGCGCCAGCAGTGATTTGGGGACTAGCGGGAAGGAGACCCAGTACTTC
TRBD2 | TRBJ2-3 | TRBV7-3 | few | CASSSGTSGGPRSDTQYF | TGTGCCAGCAGCTCTGGGACTAGCGGGGGCCCTCGGTCAGATACGCAGTATTTT
. | TRBJ2-2 | TRBV5-1 | many | CASSSGGELFF | TGCGCCAGCAGCTCGGGCGGGGAGCTGTTTTTT
. | TRBJ2-3 | TRBV7-2 | . | CASSPRKELGDTQYF | TGTGCCAGCAGCCCTCGCAAGGAGTTAGGGGATACGCAGTATTTT
. | TRBJ1-5 | TRBV27 | . | CASGYIYQPQHF | TGTGCCAGCGGTTACATATATCAGCCCCAGCATTTT
. | TRBJ2-3 | TRBV7-2 | few | CASSSLTGVYTQYF | TGTGCCAGCAGCTCCCTGACAGGAGTTTATACGCAGTATTTT
. | TRBJ2-7 | TRBV9 | . | CASSVTSTSYEQYF | TGTGCCAGCAGCGTAACTAGCACGTCCTACGAGCAGTACTTC
TRBD2 | TRBJ2-1 | TRBV9 | . | CASSSRLANEQFF | TGTGCCAGCAGCTCGCGACTAGCCAATGAGCAGTTCTTC
. | TRBJ2-7 | TRBV7-2 | few | CASSSGVREQYF | TGTGCCAGCAGCTCAGGGGTTAGGGAGCAGTACTTC
. | TRBJ1-2 | TRBV7-2 | many | CASSPSTYGYTF | TGTGCCAGCAGCCCCAGTACCTATGGCTACACCTTC
. | TRBJ1-2 | TRBV21-1 | . | CASSKAGDSNYGYTF | TGTGCCAGCAGCAAAGCGGGGGACTCTAACTATGGCTACACCTTC
. | TRBJ1-1 | TRBV7-2 | . | CASSLDGRPTEAFF | TGTGCCAGCAGCTTAGACGGTAGGCCCACTGAAGCTTTCTTT
. | TRBJ1-2 | TRBV6-1 | . | CASSEAPFDSLSYTF | TGTGCCAGCAGTGAGGCCCCCTTCGACAGCTTGAGCTACACCTTC
TRBD2 | TRBJ2-5 | TRBV6-1 | . | CASSGLAGGGETQYF | TGTGCCAGCAGTGGTCTGGCGGGGGGTGGGGAGACCCAGTACTTC
TRBD2 | TRBJ2-5 | TRBV11-1 | . | CASSLELAGLREGEETQYF | TGTGCCAGCAGCTTAGAACTAGCGGGCCTAAGGGAGGGGGAAGAGACCCAGTACTTC
. | TRBJ2-1 | TRBV20-1 | few | CSASPRNNEQFF | TGCAGTGCTTCTCCTAGAAACAATGAGCAGTTCTTC
TRBD1 | TRBJ2-7 | TRBV29-1 | few | CSALARDREGGEQYF | TGCAGCGCACTAGCCCGGGACAGGGAAGGAGGCGAGCAGTACTTC
. | TRBJ1-1 | TRBV7-2 | few | CASSQGALNTEAFF | TGTGCCAGCAGCCAAGGGGCGTTGAACACTGAAGCTTTCTTT
TRBD2 | TRBJ2-1 | TRBV7-2 | few | CASSPGTSGVSEQFF | TGTGCCAGCAGCCCCGGGACTAGCGGGGTCTCGGAGCAGTTCTTC
TRBD1 | TRBJ2-3 | TRBV3-1 | many | CASSQEYRGGLSEPGDTQYF | TGTGCCAGCAGCCAAGAGTACAGGGGCGGACTGAGCGAACCCGGGGATACGCAGTATTTT
. | TRBJ2-3 | TRBV5-1 | . | CASSFPGSTDTQYF | TGCGCCAGCAGCTTCCCCGGAAGCACAGATACGCAGTATTTT
. | TRBJ2-7 | TRBV5-1 | . | CASSLEQGTWEQYF | TGCGCCAGCAGCTTGGAACAGGGGACTTGGGAGCAGTACTTC
TRBD2 | TRBJ2-1 | TRBV20-1 | few | CSARVEMTSGGYNEQFF | TGCAGTGCTAGAGTCGAAATGACTAGCGGGGGGTACAATGAGCAGTTCTTC
. | TRBJ2-1 | TRBV20-1 | few | CSARATGTPYNEQFF | TGCAGTGCTAGAGCCACCGGGACACCGTACAATGAGCAGTTCTTC
. | TRBJ2-7 | TRBV30 | . | CAIGTTEQYF | TGTGCCATTGGAACGACCGAGCAGTACTTC
TRBD1 | TRBJ1-1 | TRBV9 | few | CASSATGGHTEAFF | TGTGCCAGCAGCGCGACAGGGGGCCACACTGAAGCTTTCTTT
. | TRBJ2-2 | TRBV7-3 | many | CASSLTPTGELFF | TGTGCCAGCAGCTTAACGCCCACCGGGGAGCTGTTTTTT
. | TRBJ1-5 | TRBV7-2 | few | CASSLAPLQPQHF | TGTGCCAGCAGCTTAGCGCCCCTGCAGCCCCAGCATTTT
. | TRBJ1-2 | TRBV29-1 | . | CSVGGRTDLYGYTF | TGCAGCGTTGGGGGCCGGACAGATCTCTATGGCTACACCTTC